Each of the 28 T cell receptor beta chains below was sequenced from the same sample in a study of shared clonotypes between healthy human individuals. The data were produced by immunoSEQ multiplex PCR, yet TCRdb's version contains in-frame clones alone and is incomplete. The data contain a few hundred thousand clones, more than 60% of them singletons. The source material was memory CD4+ T cells sorted from blood. The subset denotes: CD45RA-negative fraction. Receptor source: a man younger than 40 in good health.

The sample holds many counts of this clone. As DNA, the CDR3 is TGTGCCAGTAGTATCGGCGGGTCTAGCGGGCTTCAAGAGACCCAGTACTTC. It yields the protein CASSIGGSSGLQETQYF. The chain combines TRBV19 with TRBJ2-5, with 8 bases identical to TRBD2. Germline V gene data show CDR1 as LNHDA and CDR2 as SQIVND (reference sequence). Trimming removed 3 bases from V and 2 bases from J; junction bases left unmatched: 11. The CDR3 consists of 17 residues.

V usage is TRBV11-2 and J usage is TRBJ2-7, with 10 bases that match TRBD1. V shed 1 base, J shed 7 bases, and the junction held 7 bases outside the gene matches. Germline V gene data show CDR1 as SGHAT and CDR2 as FQNNGV. CDR3 length: 15 amino acids. CDR3 nucleotide sequence: TGTGCCAGCAGCTTAGCTCACGGGACAGGGGTTGAGCAGTACTTC. Protein: CASSLAHGTGVEQYF.

V and J are TRBV10-3 and TRBJ1-1; tentative D call: TRBD1 (5 bases). Trimming removed 6 bases from V and 1 base from J, with 12 bases in between. Germline CDR1 is ENHRY and CDR2 is SYGVKD. The CDR3 consists of 14 residues. Here the CDR3 reads CAISRDGRNTEAFF. In DNA, the CDR3 is TGTGCCATCAGCCGGGACGGAAGGAACACTGAAGCTTTCTTT.

There are a few counts of this clone. The chain employs TRBV7-2 and TRBJ2-1; no firm D call. Germline CDR1 reads SGHTA; CDR2 reads FQGNSA. CDR3 size: 12 residues. The V end lost 0 bases, the J end lost 9 bases, and 6 bases lay between the germline ends. In nucleotides, the CDR3 is TGTGCCAGCAGCTTAGCCTTAACTGAGCAGTTCTTC. Its protein is CASSLALTEQFF.

Only one count was recorded for this clone. The chain recombines TRBV28 with TRBJ1-2; D uncertain. This CDR3 region has 16 residues. The ends were cut back, 5 bases at V and 7 bases at J, with 23 bases in the middle. Germline V gene lookup returns CDR1 MDHEN and CDR2 SYDVKM. Here the CDR3 reads CASSPLMGTRSVGYTF. CDR3 nucleotides: TGTGCCAGCAGTCCCCTGATGGGTACACGATCGGTTGGCTACACCTTC.

V usage is TRBV19 and J usage is TRBJ2-1; no definite D call. Germline CDR1 and CDR2: LNHDA and SQIVND (reference sequence). CDR3 length equals 13 residues. The ends were cut back, 5 bases at V and 6 bases at J, with 11 bases in the middle. The CDR3 region is CASSPRPGNEQFF. The CDR3 DNA sequence: TGTGCCAGTAGTCCCCGGCCGGGCAATGAGCAGTTCTTC.

Concerning this clone itself: A much larger clone is a single base away; this may be a read error. J is TRBJ2-5 and V is TRBV7-2, with D unresolved. Germline V lookup: CDR1 SGHTA, CDR2 FQGNSA. This CDR3 contains 12 residues. V was pared by 7 bases and J by 0 bases, with 6 bases between. CDR3 nucleotides: TGTGCCAGCACCCGGTACCAAGAGACCCAGTACTTC. This encodes CASTRYQETQYF.

The sample holds a few counts of this clone. Compared with germline, one end of the junction differs, possibly owing to a read error. The chain is built from TRBV6-5 and TRBJ2-2; 11 bases agree with TRBD1. CDR3 length: 14 residues. Germline CDR1 MNHEY, CDR2 SVGAGI. CDR3 coding DNA: TGTGCCAGCAGTTACTCGGATGGGACAGGGGGGCTGTTTTTT. Translating gives CASSYSDGTGGLFF.

The rearrangement links TRBV5-5 to TRBJ2-3; the match to TRBD1 covers 10 bases. This CDR3 is 15 amino acids long. Germline CDR1 and CDR2: SGHKS and YYEKEE (reference sequence). The J segment lost 2 bases and the V segment lost 4 bases, leaving 4 bases of the junction unmatched. The CDR3 is CASSTGTGATDTQYF. The CDR3 nucleotides are TGTGCCAGCAGCACCGGGACAGGGGCCACAGATACGCAGTATTTT.

This clone came up a few times. The chain carries TRBV6-1 and TRBJ2-1, with TRBD2 identical over 10 bases. V shed 4 bases, J shed 1 base, and the junction held 4 bases outside the gene matches. This CDR3 has 16 residues. Looked up from germline, CDR1 is MNHNS and CDR2 is SASEGT. The CDR3, as DNA: TGTGCCAGCAGTGGGATAGCGGGAGGATCCTACAATGAGCAGTTCTTC. It encodes CASSGIAGGSYNEQFF.

Comment on this clone: A read error may be the cause here, since a much bigger clone is one base away. The rearrangement links TRBV29-1 to TRBJ2-1, with a weak D call TRBD1 (5 bases). The CDR3 extends over 11 amino acids. In germline, CDR1 is SQVTM, CDR2 ANQGSEA. The CDR3 is CSIEGAVEQFF. DNA for the CDR3: TGCAGCATTGAAGGGGCGGTTGAGCAGTTCTTC.

The rearrangement links TRBV6-1 to TRBJ2-7; D possibly matches TRBD1 or TRBD2 (6 bases each). Deletions cut 0 bases from V and 2 bases from J, with 17 bases between. CDR3 length: 17 residues. CDR1 is MNHNS, CDR2 SASEGT, per germline. CDR3 coding DNA: TGTGCCAGCAGTGAAGCTTTGGGGGGCCTATCTCCCTACGAGCAGTACTTC. This gives the protein CASSEALGGLSPYEQYF.

The chain is built from TRBV7-6 and TRBJ2-1, with 13 bases that match TRBD2. Germline V gene sequence: CDR1 SGHVS, CDR2 FNYEAQ. The CDR3 totals 16 residues. The junction had 11 bases not matched to a gene; V was cut back by 8 bases and J by 7 bases. The CDR3 sequence is CASQRGLAGLENEQFF. The CDR3 bases are TGTGCCAGCCAGAGGGGACTAGCGGGATTGGAGAATGAGCAGTTCTTC.

The rearrangement links TRBV19 to TRBJ1-1, with 7 nucleotides matching TRBD1. The CDR3 totals 15 residues. V dropped 2 bases and J dropped 0; count of bases not matched to a gene: 3. The germline gives CDR1 LNHDA, CDR2 SQIVND (reference sequence). Written as DNA, the CDR3 is TGTGCCAGTAGTATATACGGGACAGTGAACACTGAAGCTTTCTTT. This codes for CASSIYGTVNTEAFF.

The rearrangement uses TRBV19 and TRBJ2-3, with a tentative D call TRBD2 (6 bases). V was cut by 4 bases and J by 6 bases, with 17 bases left in between. The CDR3 is 15 amino acids. The germline V gene encodes CDR1 LNHDA and CDR2 SQIVND (reference sequence). CDR3 amino acids: CASSTEGLRGDTQYF. The CDR3 bases are TGTGCCAGTAGTACGGAGGGACTTCGTGGTGATACGCAGTATTTT.

The chain combines TRBV2 with TRBJ2-4; possible D gene TRBD1, 5 bases. V lost 1 base and J lost 1, with 8 bases in between. Germline assignment: CDR1 SNHLY and CDR2 FYNNEI. The CDR3 extends over 15 amino acids. CDR3 in DNA: TGTGCCAGCAGTGAAGTCAGGGCTGCCAAAAACATTCAGTACTTC. Translating it yields CASSEVRAAKNIQYF.

The rearrangement joins TRBV4-3 to TRBJ2-7; D is undetermined. V shed 4 bases and J shed 2 bases, with 12 bases lying between them. From germline, CDR1 is LGHNA and CDR2 YSLEER. This CDR3 is 14 amino acids long. The CDR3: CASSLRLGTYEQYF. The CDR3 DNA sequence: TGCGCCAGCAGCCTTCGTCTTGGCACCTACGAGCAGTACTTC.

This chain connects TRBV6-5 to TRBJ1-1, with TRBD1 matching 7 bases. This CDR3 has 14 amino acids. V trimming: 8 bases; J trimming: 2 bases; junction bases outside the gene matches: 8. CDR1 and CDR2 from the germline V gene are MNHEY and SVGAGI. CDR3 bases: TGTGCCAGCTCTAAGACAGGGATTAACACTGAAGCTTTCTTT. As protein: CASSKTGINTEAFF.

This chain connects TRBV28 to TRBJ2-3; 10 nucleotides line up with TRBD1. The V segment lost 0 bases and the J segment 4 bases; nucleotides outside the gene matches: 4. Germline V gene lookup returns CDR1 MDHEN and CDR2 SYDVKM. This CDR3 has 16 residues. The DNA of the CDR3 is TGTGCCAGCAGTTTATGGACAGGGGGCTCTGCAGATACGCAGTATTTT. This codes for CASSLWTGGSADTQYF. The whole variable domain, filled in from reference TRBV28 and TRBJ2-3, reads DVKVTQSSRYLVKRTGEKVFLECVQDMDHENMFWYRQDPGLGLRLIYFSYDVKMKEKGDIPEGYSVSREKKERFSLILESASTNQTSMYLCASSLWTGGSADTQYFGPGTRLTVL.

The V call is TRBV6-5, the J call TRBJ2-7; D gene ambiguous. Trimming left V 6 bases short and J 4 bases short, with 10 bases between. The CDR3 is 12 amino acids. Germline CDR1 reads MNHEY; CDR2 reads SVGAGI. CDR3 loop: CASSQHGYEQYF. CDR3 sequence (DNA): TGTGCCAGCAGCCAACACGGGTACGAGCAGTACTTC.

This rearrangement joins TRBV7-3 to TRBJ2-1; maybe TRBD2 (6 bases). V was trimmed by 7 bases and J by 0 bases, leaving 16 bases between them. Per germline, CDR1 SGHTA and CDR2 FQGTGA. The CDR3 length is 16 residues. CDR3 amino acids: CASNPRAGSSYNEQFF. DNA of the CDR3: TGTGCCAGCAACCCTCGGGCGGGGAGCTCCTACAATGAGCAGTTCTTC. Looking up the rest from reference TRBV7-3 and TRBJ2-1 gives the full variable domain: GAGVSQTPSNKVTEKGKYVELRCDPISGHTALYWYRQSLGQGPEFLIYFQGTGAADDSGLPNDRFFAVRPEGSVSTLKIQRTERGDSAVYLCASNPRAGSSYNEQFFGPGTRLTVL.

This sequence joins TRBV4-1 and TRBJ1-2, with 7 bases identical to TRBD1. The junction had 5 bases not matched to a gene; V was cut back by 3 bases and J by 4 bases. The germline V gene has CDR1 MGHRA and CDR2 YSYEKL. The CDR3 has 14 residues. CDR3 DNA sequence: TGCGCCAGCAGCCAGCAGGGGGGGTTCTATGGCTACACCTTC. It is translated as CASSQQGGFYGYTF.

This chain links TRBV19 with TRBJ1-5; D is perhaps TRBD1 (5 bases). The CDR3 loop spans 16 amino acids. Per germline, CDR1 LNHDA and CDR2 SQIVND (reference sequence). V dropped 3 bases and J dropped 2 bases, with 14 bases sitting between them. The DNA of the CDR3 is TGTGCCAGTAGTATGTCCCAAGGCAGGGGCAATCAGCCCCAGCATTTT. It is translated as CASSMSQGRGNQPQHF.

This rearrangement joins TRBV2 to TRBJ1-2; D unclear. The CDR3 sequence is 15 residues long. Germline CDR1 and CDR2: SNHLY and FYNNEI. V lost 1 base and J lost 1, with 10 bases in between. DNA of the CDR3: TGTGCCAGCAGTGAAGTTCTAGGTGGTAACTATGGCTACACCTTC. It encodes CASSEVLGGNYGYTF.

This rearrangement joins TRBV30 to TRBJ1-2; TRBD1 agrees at 7 bases. The germline CDR1 and CDR2 sequences are GTSNPN and SVGIG (reference sequence). This CDR3 comprises 13 residues. V was pared by 4 bases and J by 4 bases, with 6 bases of the junction left unmatched. CDR3 loop: CAWTGGAFYGYTF. The CDR3, as DNA: TGTGCCTGGACAGGGGGTGCCTTCTATGGCTACACCTTC. Full variable domain (rest looked up from reference TRBV30 and TRBJ1-2): SQTIHQWPATLVQPVGSPLSLECTVEGTSNPNLYWYRQAAGRGLQLLFYSVGIGQISSEVPQNLSASRPQDRQFILSSKKLLLSDSGFYLCAWTGGAFYGYTFGSGTRLTVV.

In its sample, this clone was seen many times. Other DNA sequences within the sample encode an identical CDR3. The chain uses TRBV20-1 and TRBJ2-7; no reliable D call. The CDR3 totals 10 residues. Germline V CDR1 and CDR2: DFQATT, SNEGSKA (reference sequence). The V end lost 6 bases, the J end lost 5 bases, and 8 bases lay between the germline ends. This chain's CDR3 is CSASDHEQYF. The CDR3 DNA follows: TGCAGTGCCAGCGATCACGAGCAGTACTTC.

V gene TRBV27 combines with J gene TRBJ2-5; 12 bases are shared with TRBD2. Germline trimming cut 5 bases from V and 5 bases from J; bases unmatched to any gene: 12. The CDR3 extends over 17 amino acids. Germline loops: CDR1 MNHEY, CDR2 SMNVEV (reference sequence). CDR3 in amino acids: CASSLNGLAGGPETQYF. The CDR3 region has the DNA TGTGCCAGCAGTCTAAACGGCCTAGCGGGAGGGCCTGAGACCCAGTACTTC.

This clone was recorded a few times. This sequence joins TRBV18 and TRBJ2-7; no clear D. V lost 2 bases, J lost 1 base, and 6 bases lay in between. CDR1 is KGHSH and CDR2 is LQKENI in the germline V gene. The length of the CDR3 is 13 residues. CDR3 region: CASSPSQSYEQYF. The CDR3, as DNA: TGTGCCAGCTCACCATCACAGTCCTACGAGCAGTACTTC.